The 10 T cell receptor beta chains below all came from one sample that was sequenced in a study of control samples from healthy donors and cancer patients (dated by TCRdb to about 2020). Preparation of the library involved the immunoSEQ multiplex PCR assay. TCRdb mirrors the immuneACCESS table, restricted to in-frame sequences. Some clones are absent from its copies; in checked studies, under half trace to an unresolved V gene, and the reason for the others is unknown. This sample gives about 170,000 clones in total; roughly 91% of them show up just once. Approximately 1.5% of the sample comes from the top ten. Material: blood. The receptor set was obtained from a woman aged 25 to 39 in good health.

In this sample, this clone turned up once. The gene calls are TRBV27 and TRBJ1-2; the match to TRBD1 covers 9 bases. J was trimmed by 4 bases and V by 6 bases; bases with no gene match: 9. CDR1 MNHEY and CDR2 SMNVEV come from the germline V gene (reference sequence). The CDR3 is 15 amino acids. The CDR3 protein is CASRDPGTGIYGYTF. The CDR3 coding sequence is TGTGCCAGCAGGGACCCCGGGACAGGGATCTATGGCTACACCTTC.

The chain recombines TRBV6-5 with TRBJ1-1, with a possible D match to TRBD1 (5 bases). This CDR3 is built from 14 residues. Trimming left V 6 bases short and J 1 base short, with 12 bases between. CDR1 and CDR2 from the germline V gene are MNHEY and SVGAGI. In DNA form, the CDR3 reads TGTGCCAGCAGCATGGGACGGCCGAACACTGAAGCTTTCTTT. This gives the protein CASSMGRPNTEAFF.

The chain uses TRBV19 and TRBJ2-1; 10 nucleotides match TRBD1. The germline V gene has CDR1 LNHDA and CDR2 SQIVND (reference sequence). Germline trimming cut 3 bases from V and 8 bases from J; bases unmatched to any gene: 4. CDR3 length equals 14 residues. Here the CDR3 reads CASSMGQGFYEQFF. CDR3 coding DNA: TGTGCCAGTAGTATGGGACAGGGGTTCTATGAGCAGTTCTTC.

This sequence joins TRBV5-4 and TRBJ2-5, with D hard to call. The ends were cut back, 0 bases at V and 3 bases at J, with 6 bases in the middle. The CDR3 has 13 amino acids. Looked up from germline, CDR1 is SGHNT and CDR2 is YYREEE (reference sequence). CDR3 nucleotide sequence: TGTGCCAGCAGCTTGGTTTCGGAAGAGACCCAGTACTTC. Amino acid sequence: CASSLVSEETQYF.

V is TRBV7-2 and J is TRBJ2-3; 8 bases map to TRBD2. With V trimmed by 5 bases and J by 4 bases, 8 bases remained unmatched. From germline, CDR1 is SGHTA and CDR2 FQGNSA. The CDR3 consists of 15 residues. Here the CDR3 DNA reads TGTGCCAGCAGCCAAAGAAGCGGGAGTGCAGATACGCAGTATTTT. Translating gives CASSQRSGSADTQYF.

The chain joins TRBV6-2 or TRBV6-3 to TRBJ1-2, with 7 bases identical to TRBD1. This CDR3 contains 12 residues. V lost 5 bases to trimming and J lost 8 bases; unmatched junction nucleotides: 5. The germline gives CDR1 MNHEY, CDR2 SVGEGT. CDR3 region: CASSDRVEGYTF. CDR3 nucleotide sequence: TGTGCCAGCAGTGACAGGGTGGAAGGCTACACCTTC.

This sequence joins TRBV29-1 and TRBJ2-7; D is perhaps TRBD1 (7 bases). The germline gives CDR1 SQVTM, CDR2 ANQGSEA. This CDR3 spans 12 amino acids. V lost 5 bases to trimming and J lost 1 base, with 9 bases between them. In nucleotides, the CDR3 is TGCAGCGTTCAGGGGGGTTCCTACGAGCAGTACTTC. Protein sequence: CSVQGGSYEQYF.

A word on this clone: Germline and junction disagree at one end, which may indicate a read error. The chain is built from TRBV5-6 and TRBJ2-7; weak D call: TRBD2 (5 bases). CDR3 length: 13 residues. The germline V gene has CDR1 SGHDT and CDR2 YYEEEE. CDR3 in amino acids: CASSLGLSFEQYF. In DNA form, the CDR3 reads TGTGCCAGCAGCTTGGGACTATCCTTCGAGCAGTACTTC.

The chain combines TRBV5-1 with TRBJ2-3; 9 bases fit TRBD2. Germline trimming cut 0 bases from V and 4 bases from J; bases unmatched to any gene: 3. Per germline, CDR1 SGHRS and CDR2 YFSETQ. This CDR3 is 15 amino acids long. The CDR3 DNA reads as TGCGCCAGCAGCTTGGAGCGGGGGGCCCCAGATACGCAGTATTTT. Translation: CASSLERGAPDTQYF.

The genes are TRBV7-6 and TRBJ2-5, with TRBD2 matching over 14 bases. Germline values: CDR1 SGHVS, CDR2 FNYEAQ. Trimming at V came to 4 bases and at J to 4 bases, leaving 5 bases not matched to a gene. The CDR3 has 16 amino acids. CDR3 in amino acids: CASSSSGLAGGETQYF. The CDR3 nucleotides read TGTGCCAGCAGCTCATCCGGACTAGCGGGGGGAGAGACCCAGTACTTC.